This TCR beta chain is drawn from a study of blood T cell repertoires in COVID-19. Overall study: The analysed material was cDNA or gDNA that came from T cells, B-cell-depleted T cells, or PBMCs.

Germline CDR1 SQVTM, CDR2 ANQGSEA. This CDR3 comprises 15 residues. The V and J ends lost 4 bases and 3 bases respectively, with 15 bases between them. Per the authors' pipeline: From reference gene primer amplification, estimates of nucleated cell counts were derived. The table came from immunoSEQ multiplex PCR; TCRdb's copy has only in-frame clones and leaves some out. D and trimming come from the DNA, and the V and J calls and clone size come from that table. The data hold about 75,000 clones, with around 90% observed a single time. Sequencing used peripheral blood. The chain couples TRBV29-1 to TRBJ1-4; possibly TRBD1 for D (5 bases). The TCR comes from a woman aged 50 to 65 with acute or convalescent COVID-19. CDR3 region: CSVGVRLGANEKLFF. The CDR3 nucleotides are TGCAGCGTTGGTGTGAGGTTAGGGGCTAATGAAAAACTGTTTTTT.